This is a list of T cell receptor beta chains from one sample in a study of T-cell memory formation after mild COVID-19. TCRdb processed the 5' RACE reads anew with MiXCR; each CDR3 protein has one entry. The sample has around 450,000 distinct CDR3 sequences; approximately 25% are singletons. The sequenced sample consisted of PBMCs or a T cell subset sorted from them (not recorded which). The receptor set was obtained from an adult woman who had mild COVID-19 (a few samples of this study predate the infection). Cell type and time point are not known. Each CDR3 is given with its conserved first and last residue. The order of the fields is J gene, clone size, D gene, V gene, CDR3 protein, CDR3 DNA. The D gene is left open where the match is weak. Rows give clone size only sometimes, using once, few, many, or a class for an expanded clone.

J gene: TRBJ1-5
clone size: NA
D gene: NA
V gene: TRBV2
CDR3 protein: CASSGHNSNQPQHF
CDR3 DNA: TGTGCCAGCAGTGGCCACAATAGCAATCAGCCCCAGCATTTT

J gene: TRBJ2-7
clone size: NA
D gene: NA
V gene: TRBV7-2
CDR3 protein: CASSYTTGGMEQYF
CDR3 DNA: TGTGCCAGCAGCTATACAACGGGGGGCATGGAGCAGTACTTC

J gene: TRBJ2-1
clone size: NA
D gene: NA
V gene: TRBV7-2
CDR3 protein: CASSIVGLYNEQFF
CDR3 DNA: TGTGCCAGCAGCATAGTGGGGTTATACAATGAGCAGTTCTTC

J gene: TRBJ2-4
clone size: few
D gene: NA
V gene: TRBV6-5
CDR3 protein: CASRINIQYF
CDR3 DNA: TGTGCCAGCCGAATCAACATTCAGTACTTC

J gene: TRBJ1-2
clone size: NA
D gene: TRBD1
V gene: TRBV7-2
CDR3 protein: CASSPEEGASYTF
CDR3 DNA: TGTGCCAGCAGTCCGGAGGAGGGGGCGAGCTACACCTTC

J gene: TRBJ2-1
clone size: NA
D gene: TRBD2
V gene: TRBV24-1
CDR3 protein: CATSDVTSGVYNEQFF
CDR3 DNA: TGTGCCACCAGTGACGTGACTAGCGGGGTATACAATGAGCAGTTCTTC

J gene: TRBJ2-7
clone size: few
D gene: TRBD1
V gene: TRBV29-1
CDR3 protein: CSVEGRDRGSYEQYF
CDR3 DNA: TGCAGCGTTGAGGGGCGGGACAGGGGATCCTACGAGCAGTACTTC

J gene: TRBJ2-3
clone size: few
D gene: TRBD2
V gene: TRBV12-3/TRBV12-4
CDR3 protein: CASSWGGGPSITDTQYF
CDR3 DNA: TGTGCCAGCAGCTGGGGGGGAGGGCCATCCATCACAGATACGCAGTATTTT

J gene: TRBJ2-3
clone size: many
D gene: NA
V gene: TRBV29-1
CDR3 protein: CSVEAYRAVNTQYF
CDR3 DNA: TGCAGCGTAGAGGCCTACAGGGCGGTAAATACGCAGTATTTT

J gene: TRBJ1-2
clone size: many
D gene: TRBD1
V gene: TRBV7-2
CDR3 protein: CASSQQGGSYGYTF
CDR3 DNA: TGTGCCAGCAGTCAACAGGGGGGTAGCTATGGCTACACCTTC

J gene: TRBJ2-5
clone size: NA
D gene: NA
V gene: TRBV12-3/TRBV12-4
CDR3 protein: CASSSLTRETQYF
CDR3 DNA: TGTGCCAGCAGTTCCTTAACCCGAGAGACCCAGTACTTC

J gene: TRBJ1-1
clone size: few
D gene: NA
V gene: TRBV4-1
CDR3 protein: CASSQDQVFIEAFF
CDR3 DNA: TGCGCCAGCAGCCAAGACCAGGTGTTCATTGAAGCTTTCTTT

J gene: TRBJ1-2
clone size: NA
D gene: NA
V gene: TRBV24-1
CDR3 protein: CATSDTDERRNGYTF
CDR3 DNA: TGTGCCACCAGTGATACGGACGAGCGGAGGAATGGCTACACCTTC

J gene: TRBJ1-3
clone size: few
D gene: NA
V gene: TRBV12-3/TRBV12-4
CDR3 protein: CASMIAWGHAGNTIYF
CDR3 DNA: TGTGCCAGCATGATCGCTTGGGGGCATGCTGGAAACACCATATATTTT

J gene: TRBJ2-2
clone size: NA
D gene: TRBD1
V gene: TRBV12-3/TRBV12-4
CDR3 protein: CASSLIPGGAGGELFF
CDR3 DNA: TGTGCCAGCAGTTTAATCCCAGGGGGCGCCGGCGGGGAGCTGTTTTTT

J gene: TRBJ1-2
clone size: NA
D gene: NA
V gene: TRBV5-4
CDR3 protein: CASSLYYFLDGSRAYGYTF
CDR3 DNA: TGTGCCAGCAGCCTGTATTACTTCCTCGACGGAAGCAGGGCTTATGGCTACACCTTC

J gene: TRBJ1-2
clone size: few
D gene: NA
V gene: TRBV27
CDR3 protein: CASSPTVQGLYGYTF
CDR3 DNA: TGTGCCAGCAGTCCCACCGTCCAGGGCCTCTATGGCTACACCTTC

J gene: TRBJ1-1
clone size: NA
D gene: NA
V gene: TRBV5-6
CDR3 protein: CASSLAGTPNEAFF
CDR3 DNA: TGTGCCAGCAGCTTGGCCGGGACGCCTAATGAAGCTTTCTTT

J gene: TRBJ2-7
clone size: few
D gene: NA
V gene: TRBV20-1
CDR3 protein: CSARGGVSSYEQYF
CDR3 DNA: TGCAGTGCTAGAGGGGGAGTGAGCTCCTACGAGCAGTACTTC

J gene: TRBJ1-4
clone size: few
D gene: NA
V gene: TRBV10-3
CDR3 protein: CAISESGPAPEKLFF
CDR3 DNA: TGTGCCATCAGTGAGTCCGGGCCAGCTCCTGAAAAACTGTTTTTT

J gene: TRBJ2-2
clone size: NA
D gene: TRBD1
V gene: TRBV9
CDR3 protein: CASSPTGGWGELFF
CDR3 DNA: TGTGCCAGCAGCCCCACAGGGGGCTGGGGGGAGCTGTTTTTT

J gene: TRBJ1-5
clone size: few
D gene: NA
V gene: TRBV19
CDR3 protein: CASSITRYGNQPQHF
CDR3 DNA: TGTGCCAGTAGTATAACCAGGTACGGCAATCAGCCCCAGCATTTT

J gene: TRBJ1-4
clone size: NA
D gene: NA
V gene: TRBV7-9
CDR3 protein: CASSYHRRNEKLFF
CDR3 DNA: TGTGCCAGCAGCTATCACAGGAGAAATGAAAAACTGTTTTTT

J gene: TRBJ2-1
clone size: few
D gene: TRBD2
V gene: TRBV5-5
CDR3 protein: CASSSPSGGAGTFF
CDR3 DNA: TGTGCCAGCAGCTCGCCTAGCGGGGGGGCTGGAACGTTCTTC

J gene: TRBJ2-2
clone size: many
D gene: NA
V gene: TRBV6-4
CDR3 protein: CASSDSRDGTPGELFF
CDR3 DNA: TGTGCCAGCAGTGACTCTAGGGACGGGACGCCCGGGGAGCTGTTTTTT

J gene: TRBJ2-7
clone size: few
D gene: NA
V gene: TRBV7-9
CDR3 protein: CASSLGTINEQYF
CDR3 DNA: TGTGCCAGCAGCTTAGGGACTATCAACGAGCAGTACTTC

J gene: TRBJ1-3
clone size: NA
D gene: NA
V gene: TRBV20-1
CDR3 protein: CSALPMSGNTIYF
CDR3 DNA: TGCAGTGCCCTTCCCATGTCTGGAAACACCATATATTTT

J gene: TRBJ2-5
clone size: NA
D gene: TRBD2
V gene: TRBV30
CDR3 protein: CAWSALTSGGGETQYF
CDR3 DNA: TGTGCCTGGAGTGCCTTGACTAGCGGGGGAGGAGAGACCCAGTACTTC

J gene: TRBJ2-1
clone size: NA
D gene: NA
V gene: TRBV5-1
CDR3 protein: CASSTYRGVERYNEQFF
CDR3 DNA: TGCGCCAGCAGCACTTACCGGGGAGTGGAGAGGTACAATGAGCAGTTCTTC